This T cell receptor (beta chain) was obtained from a study of Graves' ophthalmopathy and Graves' hyperthyroidism. Beta-chain TCR CDR3 regions were amplified from RNA transcripts. Second-round multiplex PCR came after a first-round RT-PCR that employed HTBI primers. TCRdb analysed the multiplex PCR reads with MiXCR anew, one entry per CDR3 protein. Of under 800,000 distinct CDR3 sequences listed, 20% to 25% are singletons. This clonotype came up many times. Per the germline V gene, CDR1 is SGHRS and CDR2 is YFSETQ. The CDR3 covers 15 residues. Trimming stripped 0 bases from V and 1 base from J, with 10 bases between. By definition, stable hyperthyroidism involved no ophthalmopathy within 18 months of follow-up. Participants with hyperthyroidism, aged 18 to 65, were newly diagnosed with under 2 months' duration.

The chain joins TRBV5-1 to TRBJ1-1; D gene uncertain. The sequence was collected from a woman aged 18-30 years with stable Graves' hyperthyroidism. Some clones in this sample may be carry-over from other donors' samples. The sample taken for sequencing was peripheral blood. CDR3 DNA sequence: TGCGCCAGCAGCTTGGTCCCGGGAGGGAACACTGAAGCTTTCTTT. Its translation: CASSLVPGGNTEAFF.